This TCR beta chain was sequenced for a study of cytomegalovirus exposure and HLA in healthy donors. Study observations and caveats: According to an earlier analysis, most TCR beta V segments yielded productive rearrangements about 90% or about 30% of the time.

As to this clone: Its antigen is currently unknown.

60 Vbeta and 13 Jbeta primers were used in PCR. Sequencing was performed with immunoSEQ multiplex PCR; in TCRdb, only in-frame clones are kept and a portion is missing. The sample has 75,000 to 90,000 clones, roughly 77% seen once. The CDR3 sequence is 17 residues long. The germline V gene has CDR1 MDHEN and CDR2 SYDVKM. The ends lost 3 bases at V and 5 bases at J; junction bases unmatched: 10. The TCR was taken from a man in his fifties or sixties in good health and CMV-seronegative. Sequencing was done on a sample of PBMCs. J is TRBJ2-2 and V is TRBV28, with 9 bases identical to TRBD2. CDR3: CASSFGRGGGRTGELFF. CDR3 nucleotide sequence: TGTGCCAGCAGTTTCGGGCGGGGGGGCGGTCGGACCGGGGAGCTGTTTTTT. Complete variable domain (other parts from reference TRBV28 and TRBJ2-2): DVKVTQSSRYLVKRTGEKVFLECVQDMDHENMFWYRQDPGLGLRLIYFSYDVKMKEKGDIPEGYSVSREKKERFSLILESASTNQTSMYLCASSFGRGGGRTGELFFGEGSRLTVL.